A selection of T cell receptor beta chains follows, all from one sample in a study of tumor-infiltrating lymphocytes in primary liver carcinoma. TCRdb used MiXCR to reprocess the multiplex PCR reads, holding one entry per CDR3 protein. The profile shows some 200,000 distinct CDR3 sequences, roughly two thirds of them singletons. The sequencing input was peripheral blood. The receptors originated from an older woman with primary liver carcinoma and hepatitis B virus infection. CDR3s leave out the opening cysteine and the closing phenylalanine or tryptophan.

v_call,cdr3_length,j_call,cdr3_aa
TRBV10-2,17,TRBJ2-5,ASSEEGNLGTSGTETQY
TRBV28,12,TRBJ1-1,ASSFGWQNTEAF
TRBV30,11,TRBJ1-2,ASRQGGTYCYT
TRBV11-2,12,TRBJ2-3,TSSPPGSADTQY
TRBV10-1,14,TRBJ2-7,ASSANLAQNFFEQY
TRBV12-3/TRBV12-4,14,TRBJ2-2,ASSIPGTGWGGELF
TRBV5-6,14,TRBJ1-2,ASSSYRGRQNYSYT
TRBV30,13,TRBJ1-2,AWSAEFRQSYGYT
TRBV11-2,14,TRBJ2-1,ASTPLLGSGDSEQF
TRBV14,13,TRBJ2-1,ASSQGVLRRGEQF
TRBV7-8,11,TRBJ1-1,ASSSLETTEAF
TRBV7-8,12,TRBJ1-1,ARSLRGGNTEAF
TRBV7-8,13,TRBJ2-5,ASSLRGYRGETQY
TRBV29-1,15,TRBJ2-3,SVKPTGLTERTDTQY
TRBV7-9,11,TRBJ2-7,ASSYQGAHEQY
TRBV12-3/TRBV12-4,13,TRBJ2-3,ASSSSGSTADTQY
TRBV7-8,14,TRBJ2-5,ASRLGNRAGMETQY
TRBV12-3/TRBV12-4,13,TRBJ1-5,ASSLGWTGTQPQH
TRBV11-2,12,TRBJ2-3,ASSPRTDTDTQY
TRBV11-2,12,TRBJ1-1,ASILPVGNTEAF
TRBV11-2,13,TRBJ2-7,ASNTTWGLSYEQY
TRBV11-2,13,TRBJ2-4,TSESGRLAKIIQY
TRBV6-1,12,TRBJ1-2,ASRKGSGNYGYT
TRBV29-1,11,TRBJ1-2,NAPSATNYDYT
TRBV11-2,12,TRBJ1-1,ASCLRQGGDEAF
TRBV7-3,14,TRBJ2-1,ASSSSRASGYNEQF
TRBV4-2,14,TRBJ2-3,ASSKGRETRTDTQY
TRBV28,13,TRBJ2-3,ASGDRGSRTDTQY
TRBV11-2,12,TRBJ2-7,ASSARDMVYEQY
TRBV11-2,11,TRBJ1-4,ASRQAVWGKLL
TRBV19,11,TRBJ1-1,VSSWGPTTEAF
TRBV6-6,11,TRBJ1-1,ANSMTGNTEAF
TRBV12-3/TRBV12-4,11,TRBJ1-6,ASTYRDGSPLH
TRBV11-2,14,TRBJ2-1,ASSLDIGLAMGEQF
TRBV5-4,12,TRBJ2-7,ASSVGQGGYEQY
TRBV29-1,11,TRBJ2-2,GVEMASTGEPF
TRBV4-1,12,TRBJ2-4,ASSQETQGGIQY
TRBV25-1,9,TRBJ1-5,ASSDYGEKH
TRBV11-2,13,TRBJ2-7,ASSLGLAGGFEQY
TRBV5-1,12,TRBJ2-7,ASGRDSYSYEQY
TRBV28,11,TRBJ2-5,ASSPRGQETQY
TRBV4-2,15,TRBJ1-5,ASSQGRGQGSNQPQH
TRBV20-1,16,TRBJ2-2,SARDHRNSGGNTGELF
TRBV6-6,12,TRBJ1-2,ASRSGGGNYDYT
TRBV4-1,12,TRBJ2-3,ASDQKKRADTQY
TRBV16,13,TRBJ1-5,ASSQSVGTYQPQH
TRBV6-6,12,TRBJ2-7,ASSYLTGQGEQY
TRBV12-3/TRBV12-4,12,TRBJ1-2,ASSPETRGNGYT
TRBV6-5,15,TRBJ1-1,ASSPPEQGHMNTEAF
TRBV5-1,12,TRBJ2-5,ASRIQEDQETQY
TRBV11-2,14,TRBJ2-3,ASSLKSGLGTDTRY
TRBV28,10,TRBJ1-2,ASSFLGYCYT
TRBV20-1,12,TRBJ2-7,SAREGMGAYEQY
TRBV29-1,12,TRBJ2-3,TVEGGKGADTLY
TRBV4-2,14,TRBJ1-6,ASSQNPTGANSPLH